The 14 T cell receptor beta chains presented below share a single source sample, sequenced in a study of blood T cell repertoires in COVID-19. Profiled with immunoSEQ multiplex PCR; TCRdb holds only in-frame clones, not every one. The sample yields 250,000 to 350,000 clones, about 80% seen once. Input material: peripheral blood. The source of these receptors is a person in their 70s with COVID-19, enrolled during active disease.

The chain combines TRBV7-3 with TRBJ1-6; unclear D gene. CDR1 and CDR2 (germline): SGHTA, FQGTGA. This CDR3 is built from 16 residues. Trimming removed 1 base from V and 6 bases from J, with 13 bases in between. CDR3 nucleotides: TGTGCCAGCAGCTTAAATGGCGGAAGAAGTAATTCACCCCTCCACTTT. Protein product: CASSLNGGRSNSPLHF.

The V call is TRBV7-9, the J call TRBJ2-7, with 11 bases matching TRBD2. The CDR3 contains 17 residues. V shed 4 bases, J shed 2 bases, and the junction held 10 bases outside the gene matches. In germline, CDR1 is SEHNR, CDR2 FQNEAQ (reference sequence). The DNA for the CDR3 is TGTGCCAGCAGCTGGCTACTAGCGGGGGCGCCTACCTACGAGCAGTACTTC. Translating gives CASSWLLAGAPTYEQYF.

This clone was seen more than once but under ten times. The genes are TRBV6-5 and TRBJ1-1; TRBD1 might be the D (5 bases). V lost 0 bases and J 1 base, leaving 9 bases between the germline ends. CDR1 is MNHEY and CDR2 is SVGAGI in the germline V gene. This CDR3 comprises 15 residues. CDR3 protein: CASSYSHQGNTEAFF. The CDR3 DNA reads TGTGCCAGCAGTTACTCGCATCAGGGGAACACTGAAGCTTTCTTT.

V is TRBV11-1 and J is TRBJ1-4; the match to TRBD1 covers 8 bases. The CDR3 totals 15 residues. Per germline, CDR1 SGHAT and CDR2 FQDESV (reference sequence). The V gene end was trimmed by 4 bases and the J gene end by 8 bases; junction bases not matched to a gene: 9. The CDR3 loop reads CASSSGQGDGEKLFF. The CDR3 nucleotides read TGTGCCAGCAGCTCCGGACAGGGTGATGGCGAAAAACTGTTTTTT.

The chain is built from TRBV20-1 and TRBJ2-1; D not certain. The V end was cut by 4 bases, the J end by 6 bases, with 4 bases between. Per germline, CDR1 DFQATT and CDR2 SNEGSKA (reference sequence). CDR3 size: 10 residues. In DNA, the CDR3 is TGCAGTGCTATCAGCAATGAGCAGTTCTTC. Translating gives CSAISNEQFF.

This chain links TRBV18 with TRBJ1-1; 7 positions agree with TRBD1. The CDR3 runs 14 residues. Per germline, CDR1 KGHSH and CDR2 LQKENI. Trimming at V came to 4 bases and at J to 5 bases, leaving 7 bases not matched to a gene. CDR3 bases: TGTGCCAGCTCACAAGAAACAGGGGTTACTGAAGCTTTCTTT. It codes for CASSQETGVTEAFF.

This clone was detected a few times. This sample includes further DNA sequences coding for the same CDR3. The CDR3 nucleotides are TGTGCCAGCAGTGAAGGCACTTCTTCCGAAAAACTGTTTTTT. Translated, it gives CASSEGTSSEKLFF. The gene calls are TRBV6-1 and TRBJ1-4; D is uncertain. Germline CDR1 reads MNHNS; CDR2 reads SASEGT. Trimming removed 1 base from V and 8 bases from J, with 11 bases in between. This CDR3 comprises 14 residues.

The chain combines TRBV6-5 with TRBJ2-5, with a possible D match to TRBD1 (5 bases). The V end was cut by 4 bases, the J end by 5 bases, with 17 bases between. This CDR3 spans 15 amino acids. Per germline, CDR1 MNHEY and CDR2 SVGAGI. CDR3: CASSFGSGPSETQYF. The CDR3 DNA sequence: TGTGCCAGCAGTTTCGGCTCAGGGCCGAGCGAGACCCAGTACTTC.

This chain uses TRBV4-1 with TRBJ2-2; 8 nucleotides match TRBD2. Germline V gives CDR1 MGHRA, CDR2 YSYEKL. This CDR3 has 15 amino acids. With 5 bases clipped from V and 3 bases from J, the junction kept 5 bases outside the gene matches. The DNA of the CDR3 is TGCGCCAGCAGCTCCGGGGGGGAGCACACCGGGGAGCTGTTTTTT. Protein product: CASSSGGEHTGELFF.

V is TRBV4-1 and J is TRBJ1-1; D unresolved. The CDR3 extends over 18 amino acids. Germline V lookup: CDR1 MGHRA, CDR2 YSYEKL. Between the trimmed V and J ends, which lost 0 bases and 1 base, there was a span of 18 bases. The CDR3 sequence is CASSQDNSGVPRNTEAFF. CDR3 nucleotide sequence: TGCGCCAGCAGCCAAGACAACAGCGGGGTCCCCAGGAACACTGAAGCTTTCTTT.

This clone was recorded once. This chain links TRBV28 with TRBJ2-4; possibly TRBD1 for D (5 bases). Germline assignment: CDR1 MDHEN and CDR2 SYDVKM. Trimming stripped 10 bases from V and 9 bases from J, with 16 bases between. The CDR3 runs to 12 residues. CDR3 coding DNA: TGTGCCACCTTATCCGACAGTAGCATTCAGTACTTC. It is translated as CATLSDSSIQYF.

The DNA of the CDR3 is TGTGCCAGCAGCTCAGCGATATTCGGGACTGAAGCTTTCTTT. This sequence encodes CASSSAIFGTEAFF. The gene calls are TRBV7-2 and TRBJ1-1; D is unresolved. Germline V CDR1 and CDR2: SGHTA, FQGNSA. The CDR3 loop spans 14 amino acids. The V and J ends lost 4 bases and 5 bases respectively, with 14 bases between them.

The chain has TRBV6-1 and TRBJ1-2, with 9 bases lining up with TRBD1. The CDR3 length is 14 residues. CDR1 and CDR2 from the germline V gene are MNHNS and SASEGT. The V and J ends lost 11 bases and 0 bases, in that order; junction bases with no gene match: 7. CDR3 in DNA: TGTGCCGGCGGACAGGGGCCCACTAACTATGGCTACACCTTC. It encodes CAGGQGPTNYGYTF.

CDR3 sequence (DNA): TGTGCCAGCTCACCACGGGAGGCGAACACTGAAGCTTTCTTT. Its translation: CASSPREANTEAFF. The chain links TRBV18 to TRBJ1-1; no firm D call. V shed 1 base and J shed 1 base, with 7 bases lying between them. Per the germline V gene, CDR1 is KGHSH and CDR2 is LQKENI. The CDR3 spans 14 residues.